This TCR beta chain appears in the sequencing data of a study of T cells expressing NK-cell markers. From the 5' RACE reads, TCRdb lists one entry per CDR3 protein and no DNA. In all, the sample yields some 440,000 distinct CDR3 sequences. Germline lookup yields CDR1 SEHNR and CDR2 FQNEAQ (reference sequence). CDR3 length equals 15 residues. The source is a woman aged 45-65 years in good health. The chain employs TRBV7-9 and TRBJ2-1; TCRdb's assignment of TRBD2 cannot be checked, as there is no DNA. Sequencing used blood T cells: a sorted CD56 or NKG2C T cell subset, CD4+ or CD8+ T cells, or bulk PBMC T cells (not recorded which). The CDR3 region is CASSRRGSSYNEQFF.